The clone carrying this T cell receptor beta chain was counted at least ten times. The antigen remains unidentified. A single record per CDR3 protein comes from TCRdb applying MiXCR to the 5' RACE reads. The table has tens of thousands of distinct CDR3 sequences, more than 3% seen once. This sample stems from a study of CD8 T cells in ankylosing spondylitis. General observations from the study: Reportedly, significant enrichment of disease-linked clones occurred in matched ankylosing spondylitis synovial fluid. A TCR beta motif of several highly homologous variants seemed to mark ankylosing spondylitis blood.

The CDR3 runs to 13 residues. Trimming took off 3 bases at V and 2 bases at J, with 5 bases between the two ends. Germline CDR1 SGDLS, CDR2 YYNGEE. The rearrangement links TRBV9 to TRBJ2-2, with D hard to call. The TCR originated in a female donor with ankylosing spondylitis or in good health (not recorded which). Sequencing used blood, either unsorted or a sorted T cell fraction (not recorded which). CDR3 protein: CASSAENTGELFF. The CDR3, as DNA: TGTGCCAGCAGCGCAGAAAACACCGGGGAGCTGTTTTTT. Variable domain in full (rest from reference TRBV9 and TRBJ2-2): DSGVTQTPKHLITATGQRVTLRCSPRSGDLSVYWYQQSLDQGLQFLIQYYNGEERAKGNILERFSAQQFPDLHSELNLSSLELGDSALYFCASSAENTGELFFGEGSRLTVL.